This is a list of T cell receptor beta chains from one sample in a study of PD-L1 blockade in urothelial cancer. Clones were sequenced by immunoSEQ multiplex PCR, and TCRdb holds only the in-frame ones, with some missing. The data show 40,000 to 45,000 clones, around 84% seen once. The source material was PBMCs, sampled around atezolizumab (anti-PD-L1) treatment. Every receptor here comes from a man between 70 and 80 years old with urothelial cancer. CDR3s include the opening cysteine and the closing phenylalanine or tryptophan. Fields, in order: clone size, V gene, D gene, J gene, CDR3 protein, CDR3 DNA. The D gene is left open where the match is weak. Not every row has a clone size; where given, it reads once, few, many or a size class.

size: -
V: TRBV18
D: -
J: TRBJ2-7
CDR3: CASSPSGRGNYEQYF
DNA: TGTGCCAGCTCACCAAGCGGCAGGGGCAATTACGAGCAGTACTTC

size: -
V: TRBV19
D: TRBD2
J: TRBJ2-2
CDR3: CASSIGAGGNGELFF
DNA: TGTGCCAGTAGTATAGGCGCGGGAGGTAACGGGGAGCTGTTTTTT

size: -
V: TRBV28
D: TRBD1
J: TRBJ1-2
CDR3: CASRMGTGSYYGYTF
DNA: TGTGCCAGCAGGATGGGGACAGGGAGTTATTATGGCTACACCTTC

size: -
V: TRBV19
D: -
J: TRBJ1-1
CDR3: CASSIRGYTEAFF
DNA: TGTGCCAGTAGTATCCGGGGATACACTGAAGCTTTCTTT

size: -
V: TRBV29-1
D: -
J: TRBJ1-1
CDR3: CSAESHLNTEAFF
DNA: TGCAGCGCCGAGAGCCACCTGAACACTGAAGCTTTCTTT

size: -
V: TRBV27
D: -
J: TRBJ2-7
CDR3: CASRTVSGISYEQYF
DNA: TGTGCCAGCCGAACGGTATCCGGGATTAGCTACGAGCAGTACTTC

size: -
V: TRBV5-6
D: TRBD2
J: TRBJ2-5
CDR3: CASSFSIAGGSGETQYF
DNA: TGTGCCAGCAGCTTCTCGATAGCGGGAGGGAGTGGAGAGACCCAGTACTTC

size: medium-sized
V: TRBV4-1
D: TRBD2
J: TRBJ2-2
CDR3: CASSPGLAGAGELFF
DNA: TGCGCCAGCAGCCCGGGACTAGCGGGAGCCGGGGAGCTGTTTTTT

size: -
V: TRBV10-2
D: TRBD1
J: TRBJ2-7
CDR3: CASMGQGNYEQYF
DNA: TGCGCCAGCATGGGACAGGGGAACTACGAGCAGTACTTC

size: -
V: TRBV6-5
D: -
J: TRBJ2-7
CDR3: CASSPRQGGYEQYF
DNA: TGTGCCAGCAGTCCGAGACAGGGAGGCTACGAGCAGTACTTC

size: -
V: TRBV10-3
D: -
J: TRBJ2-5
CDR3: CAISGGGGQETQYF
DNA: TGTGCCATCAGTGGGGGAGGAGGGCAAGAGACCCAGTACTTC

size: -
V: TRBV5-1
D: -
J: TRBJ2-5
CDR3: CASSLLGQGTQYF
DNA: TGCGCCAGCAGCTTGCTGGGGCAGGGGACCCAGTACTTC

size: -
V: TRBV5-4
D: TRBD2
J: TRBJ2-7
CDR3: CASRGLAGDEQYF
DNA: TGTGCCAGCAGGGGACTAGCGGGAGACGAGCAGTACTTC

size: -
V: TRBV18
D: -
J: TRBJ1-3
CDR3: CASSPLAGLSGNTIYF
DNA: TGTGCCAGCTCACCACTCGCAGGGCTCTCTGGAAACACCATATATTTT

size: -
V: TRBV5-4
D: TRBD2
J: TRBJ2-3
CDR3: CASSRTSGRGDTQYF
DNA: TGTGCCAGCAGCCGTACTAGCGGAAGAGGGGATACGCAGTATTTT

size: -
V: TRBV2
D: TRBD1
J: TRBJ2-1
CDR3: CASSVTGGMYNEQFF
DNA: TGTGCCAGCAGTGTCACAGGGGGCATGTACAATGAGCAGTTCTTC

size: -
V: TRBV18
D: TRBD1
J: TRBJ2-7
CDR3: CASSLPGTGRSGYEQYF
DNA: TGTGCCAGCTCACTCCCCGGGACAGGGAGGTCTGGCTACGAGCAGTACTTC

size: -
V: TRBV6-1
D: -
J: TRBJ1-1
CDR3: CASSEFGGVRAFF
DNA: TGTGCCAGCAGTGAATTTGGGGGCGTTCGAGCTTTCTTT

size: -
V: TRBV13
D: -
J: TRBJ1-1
CDR3: CASSLGVSSGETEAFF
DNA: TGTGCCAGCAGCTTAGGGGTCAGTTCCGGGGAAACTGAAGCTTTCTTT

size: -
V: TRBV5-4
D: -
J: TRBJ2-5
CDR3: CASSLGTGETQYF
DNA: TGTGCCAGCAGCTTGGGCACGGGGGAGACCCAGTACTTC

size: -
V: TRBV2
D: -
J: TRBJ2-7
CDR3: CASTSEGGGGYEQYF
DNA: TGTGCCAGCACCTCTGAAGGGGGAGGGGGATACGAGCAGTACTTC

size: -
V: TRBV11-2
D: -
J: TRBJ2-3
CDR3: CASSSPSGGSTDTQYF
DNA: TGTGCCAGCAGCTCCCCCAGTGGCGGTAGCACAGATACGCAGTATTTT

size: once
V: TRBV30
D: -
J: TRBJ1-1
CDR3: CAWSLETENTEAFF
DNA: TGTGCCTGGAGCCTAGAAACGGAGAACACTGAAGCTTTCTTT

size: -
V: TRBV5-1
D: -
J: TRBJ1-2
CDR3: CASSLEAGAIRGYTF
DNA: TGCGCCAGCAGCTTGGAGGCAGGGGCGATACGTGGCTACACCTTC

size: once
V: TRBV5-1
D: TRBD2
J: TRBJ2-7
CDR3: CASSFGTSGNSYEQYF
DNA: TGCGCCAGCAGCTTCGGGACTAGCGGGAACTCCTACGAGCAGTACTTC

size: -
V: TRBV10-3
D: -
J: TRBJ2-7
CDR3: CAISEGGGSYFEQYF
DNA: TGTGCCATCAGTGAGGGGGGCGGGAGTTATTTCGAGCAGTACTTC

size: -
V: TRBV2
D: -
J: TRBJ2-7
CDR3: CASSSDRVWEQYF
DNA: TGTGCCAGTTCGAGCGACCGGGTATGGGAGCAGTACTTC

size: -
V: TRBV11-2
D: -
J: TRBJ2-5
CDR3: CASSLRLVSQETQYF
DNA: TGTGCCAGCAGCTTAAGACTAGTCTCCCAAGAGACCCAGTACTTC

size: -
V: TRBV4-2
D: TRBD2
J: TRBJ2-3
CDR3: CASSQEASGITDTQYF
DNA: TGTGCCAGCAGCCAAGAGGCTAGCGGGATCACAGATACGCAGTATTTT

size: -
V: TRBV2
D: -
J: TRBJ2-1
CDR3: CASSDGYNEQFF
DNA: TGTGCCAGCAGTGACGGTTACAATGAGCAGTTCTTC

size: -
V: TRBV5-4
D: -
J: TRBJ2-4
CDR3: CASSLELDSIQYF
DNA: TGTGCCAGCAGCTTGGAGCTAGATAGCATTCAGTACTTC

size: -
V: TRBV7-2
D: TRBD1
J: TRBJ2-5
CDR3: CASSSYRGVGETQYF
DNA: TGTGCCAGCAGCTCCTACAGGGGAGTAGGAGAGACCCAGTACTTC

size: -
V: TRBV25-1
D: TRBD1
J: TRBJ2-7
CDR3: CASSSQGQGEGEQYF
DNA: TGTGCCAGCAGTTCCCAGGGACAGGGGGAAGGGGAGCAGTACTTC

size: -
V: TRBV7-9
D: TRBD2
J: TRBJ2-1
CDR3: CASSGLAGSNEQFF
DNA: TGTGCCAGCAGCGGACTAGCGGGGTCCAATGAGCAGTTCTTC

size: -
V: TRBV5-1
D: -
J: TRBJ1-1
CDR3: CASSLGQGVGEAFF
DNA: TGCGCCAGCAGCTTGGGTCAAGGGGTCGGTGAAGCTTTCTTT